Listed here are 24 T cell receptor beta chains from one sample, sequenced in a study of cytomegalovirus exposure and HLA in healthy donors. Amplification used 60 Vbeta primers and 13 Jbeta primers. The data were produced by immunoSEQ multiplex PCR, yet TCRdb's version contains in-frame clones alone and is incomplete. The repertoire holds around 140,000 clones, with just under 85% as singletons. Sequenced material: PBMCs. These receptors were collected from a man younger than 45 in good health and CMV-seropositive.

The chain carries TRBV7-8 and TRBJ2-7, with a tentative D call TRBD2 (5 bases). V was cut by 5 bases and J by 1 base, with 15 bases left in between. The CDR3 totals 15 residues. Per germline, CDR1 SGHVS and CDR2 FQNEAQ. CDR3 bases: TGTGCCAGCAGCCCAGCGCAGGACTTTTCCTACGAGCAGTACTTC. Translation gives CASSPAQDFSYEQYF.

The CDR3 DNA reads as TGTGCCAGCAGTTTAATACAGTTAGATTCACCCCTCCACTTT. This encodes CASSLIQLDSPLHF. This chain joins TRBV28 and TRBJ1-6, with D unresolved. The CDR3 length is 14 residues. Deletions cut 2 bases from V and 8 bases from J, with 10 bases between. Germline V gene data show CDR1 as MDHEN and CDR2 as SYDVKM.

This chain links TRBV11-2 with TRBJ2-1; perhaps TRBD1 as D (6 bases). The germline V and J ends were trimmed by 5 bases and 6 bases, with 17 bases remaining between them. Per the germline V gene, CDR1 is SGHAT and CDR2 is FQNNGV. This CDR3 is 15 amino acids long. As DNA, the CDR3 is TGTGCCAGCAGCGCCCCCGCAGGGGACGTCAATGAGCAGTTCTTC. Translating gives CASSAPAGDVNEQFF.

The CDR3 DNA reads as TGTGCCAGCAGTCCCGGGGACAGTACGGCGAACACCGGGGAGCTGTTTTTT. Amino acid sequence: CASSPGDSTANTGELFF. The rearrangement joins TRBV27 to TRBJ2-2; 7 positions agree with TRBD1. The CDR3 has 17 amino acids. Germline V gene data show CDR1 as MNHEY and CDR2 as SMNVEV (reference sequence). V was pared by 5 bases and J by 0 bases, with 9 bases of the junction left unmatched.

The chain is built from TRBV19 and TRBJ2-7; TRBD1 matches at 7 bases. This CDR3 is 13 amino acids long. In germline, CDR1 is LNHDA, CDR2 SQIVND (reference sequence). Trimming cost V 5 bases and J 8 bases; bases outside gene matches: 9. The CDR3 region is CASSLGTALQQYF. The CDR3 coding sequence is TGTGCCAGTAGTCTCGGGACAGCCCTTCAGCAGTACTTC.

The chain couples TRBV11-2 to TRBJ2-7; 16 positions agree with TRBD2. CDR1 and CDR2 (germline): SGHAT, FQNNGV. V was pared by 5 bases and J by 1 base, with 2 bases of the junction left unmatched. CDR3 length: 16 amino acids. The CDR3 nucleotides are TGTGCCAGCAGCGGGACTAGCGGGAGGGGTTCCTACGAGCAGTACTTC. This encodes CASSGTSGRGSYEQYF.

The CDR3 DNA reads TGTGCCAGCAGCCCCCGGGCCCTAATGGGGGCGGATACGCAGTATTTT. Protein sequence: CASSPRALMGADTQYF. V usage is TRBV27 and J usage is TRBJ2-3; perhaps TRBD1 as D (6 bases). Germline values: CDR1 MNHEY, CDR2 SMNVEV (reference sequence). This CDR3 has 16 amino acids. The V end was cut by 6 bases, the J end by 6 bases, with 22 bases between.

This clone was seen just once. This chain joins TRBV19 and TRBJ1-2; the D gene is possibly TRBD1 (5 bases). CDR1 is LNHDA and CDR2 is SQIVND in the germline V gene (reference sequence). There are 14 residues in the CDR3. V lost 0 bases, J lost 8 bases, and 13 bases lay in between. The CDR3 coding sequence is TGTGCCAGTAGTATAGATTTTCGGGGGACGGGCTACACCTTC. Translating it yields CASSIDFRGTGYTF. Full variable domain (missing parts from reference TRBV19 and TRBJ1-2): DGGITQSPKYLFRKEGQNVTLSCEQNLNHDAMYWYRQDPGQGLRLIYYSQIVNDFQKGDIAEGYSVSREKKESFPLTVTSAQKNPTAFYLCASSIDFRGTGYTFGSGTRLTVV.

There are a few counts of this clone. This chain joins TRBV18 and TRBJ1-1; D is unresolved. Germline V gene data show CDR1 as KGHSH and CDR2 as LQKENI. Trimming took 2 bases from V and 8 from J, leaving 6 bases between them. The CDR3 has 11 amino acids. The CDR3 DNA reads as TGTGCCAGCTCACCAGCGAAAGAAGCTTTCTTT. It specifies CASSPAKEAFF. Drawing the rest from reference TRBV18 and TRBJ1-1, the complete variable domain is NAGVMQNPRHLVRRRGQEARLRCSPMKGHSHVYWYRQLPEEGLKFMVYLQKENIIDESGMPKERFSAEFPKEGPSILRIQQVVRGDSAAYFCASSPAKEAFFGQGTRLTVV.

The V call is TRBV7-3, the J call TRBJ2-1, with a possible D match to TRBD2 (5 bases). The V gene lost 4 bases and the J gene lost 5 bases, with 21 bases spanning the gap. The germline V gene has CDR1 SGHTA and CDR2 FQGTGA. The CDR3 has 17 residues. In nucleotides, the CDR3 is TGTGCCAGCAGCTCTAAGAGCAGCGGAGATTCCCACAATGAGCAGTTCTTC. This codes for CASSSKSSGDSHNEQFF.

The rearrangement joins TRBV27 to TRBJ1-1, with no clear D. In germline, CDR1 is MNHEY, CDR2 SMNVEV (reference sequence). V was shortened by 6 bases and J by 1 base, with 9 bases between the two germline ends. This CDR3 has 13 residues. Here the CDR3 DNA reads TGTGCCAGCAGCGTCCTCAGGAACACTGAAGCTTTCTTT. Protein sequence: CASSVLRNTEAFF.

CDR3 nucleotides: TGCGCCAGCAGCTTGGGCGAACGATATGGCTACACCTTC. Translated, it gives CASSLGERYGYTF. The J gene is TRBJ1-2, the V gene TRBV5-1, with D hard to call. The length of the CDR3 is 13 residues. Germline CDR1 and CDR2: SGHRS and YFSETQ. Trimming cost V 0 bases and J 5 bases, with 8 bases left between them.

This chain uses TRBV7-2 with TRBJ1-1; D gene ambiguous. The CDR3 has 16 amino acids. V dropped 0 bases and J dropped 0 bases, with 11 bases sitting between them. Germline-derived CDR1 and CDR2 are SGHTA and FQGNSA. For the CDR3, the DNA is TGTGCCAGCAGCTTAGCGGCGCGCGGCCTGAACACTGAAGCTTTCTTT. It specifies CASSLAARGLNTEAFF.

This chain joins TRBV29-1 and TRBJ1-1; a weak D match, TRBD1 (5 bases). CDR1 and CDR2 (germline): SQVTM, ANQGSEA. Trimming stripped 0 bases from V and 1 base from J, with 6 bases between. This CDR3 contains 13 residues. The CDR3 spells CSVEEQGNTEAFF. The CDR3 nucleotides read TGCAGCGTTGAAGAGCAGGGGAACACTGAAGCTTTCTTT.

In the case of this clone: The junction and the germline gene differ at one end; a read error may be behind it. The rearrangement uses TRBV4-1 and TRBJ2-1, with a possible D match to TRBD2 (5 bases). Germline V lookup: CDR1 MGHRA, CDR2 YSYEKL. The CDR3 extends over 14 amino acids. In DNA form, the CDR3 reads TGCGCCAGCGCGTTCGGGGTCCGCTACGATGAGCAGTTCTTC. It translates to CASAFGVRYDEQFF.

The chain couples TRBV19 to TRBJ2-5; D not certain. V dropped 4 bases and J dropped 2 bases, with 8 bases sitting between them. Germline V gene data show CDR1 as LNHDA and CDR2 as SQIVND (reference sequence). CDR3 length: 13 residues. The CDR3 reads CASSTVRQETQYF. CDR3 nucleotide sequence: TGTGCCAGTAGTACCGTCAGGCAAGAGACCCAGTACTTC.

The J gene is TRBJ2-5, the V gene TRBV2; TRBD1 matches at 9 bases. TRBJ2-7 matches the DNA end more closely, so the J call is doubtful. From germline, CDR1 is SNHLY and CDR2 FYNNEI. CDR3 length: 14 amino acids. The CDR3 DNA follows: TGTGCCAGCAGGGCTGACAGGGGGAACTACGAGCAGTACTTC. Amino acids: CASRADRGNYEQYF.

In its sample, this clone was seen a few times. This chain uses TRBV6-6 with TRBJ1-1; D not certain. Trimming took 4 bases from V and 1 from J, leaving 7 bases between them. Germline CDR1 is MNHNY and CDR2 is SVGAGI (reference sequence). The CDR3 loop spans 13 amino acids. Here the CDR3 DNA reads TGTGCCAGCAGTTCGACTTCGAACACTGAAGCTTTCTTT. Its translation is CASSSTSNTEAFF.

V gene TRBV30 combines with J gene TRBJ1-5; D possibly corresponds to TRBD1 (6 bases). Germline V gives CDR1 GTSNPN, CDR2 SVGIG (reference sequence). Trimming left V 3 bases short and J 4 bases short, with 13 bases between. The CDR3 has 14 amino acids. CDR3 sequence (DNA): TGTGCCTGGAGCGCCGGGACAAGGAATCAGCCCCAGCATTTT. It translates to CAWSAGTRNQPQHF.

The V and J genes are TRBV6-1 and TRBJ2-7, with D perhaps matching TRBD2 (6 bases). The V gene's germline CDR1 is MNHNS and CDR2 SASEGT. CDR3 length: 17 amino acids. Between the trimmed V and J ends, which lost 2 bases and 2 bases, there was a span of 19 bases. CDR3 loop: CASSEKRDSDLAYEQYF. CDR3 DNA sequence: TGTGCCAGCAGTGAAAAACGGGACTCCGACCTGGCCTACGAGCAGTACTTC.

The chain's CDR3 is CASSDQLNTEAFF. Here the CDR3 DNA reads TGCGCCAGCAGTGACCAGTTGAACACTGAAGCTTTCTTT. This chain links TRBV10-1 with TRBJ1-1; no clear D. The CDR3 contains 13 residues. Germline CDR1 WNHNN, CDR2 SYGVQD (reference sequence). The V and J ends lost 3 bases and 0 bases respectively, with 5 bases between them.

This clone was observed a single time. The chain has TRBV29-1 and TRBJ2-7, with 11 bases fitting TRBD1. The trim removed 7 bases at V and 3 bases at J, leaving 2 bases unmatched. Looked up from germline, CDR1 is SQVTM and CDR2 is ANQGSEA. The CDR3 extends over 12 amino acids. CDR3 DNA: TGCAGCGGGGGACAGGGGGACTACGAGCAGTACTTC. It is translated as CSGGQGDYEQYF.

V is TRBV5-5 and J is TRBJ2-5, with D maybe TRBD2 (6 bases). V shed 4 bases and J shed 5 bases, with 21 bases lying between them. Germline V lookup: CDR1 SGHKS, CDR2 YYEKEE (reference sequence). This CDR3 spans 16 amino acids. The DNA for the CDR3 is TGTGCCAGCAGCCGAGTCGGAGGGGCTGTAGGGGAGACCCAGTACTTC. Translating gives CASSRVGGAVGETQYF.

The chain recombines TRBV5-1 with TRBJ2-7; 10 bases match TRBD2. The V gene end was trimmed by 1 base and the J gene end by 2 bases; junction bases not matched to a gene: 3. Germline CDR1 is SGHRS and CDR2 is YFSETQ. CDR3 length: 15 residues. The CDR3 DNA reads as TGCGCCAGCAGCTTGTTAGCGGGGGGACCCTACGAGCAGTACTTC. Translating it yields CASSLLAGGPYEQYF.